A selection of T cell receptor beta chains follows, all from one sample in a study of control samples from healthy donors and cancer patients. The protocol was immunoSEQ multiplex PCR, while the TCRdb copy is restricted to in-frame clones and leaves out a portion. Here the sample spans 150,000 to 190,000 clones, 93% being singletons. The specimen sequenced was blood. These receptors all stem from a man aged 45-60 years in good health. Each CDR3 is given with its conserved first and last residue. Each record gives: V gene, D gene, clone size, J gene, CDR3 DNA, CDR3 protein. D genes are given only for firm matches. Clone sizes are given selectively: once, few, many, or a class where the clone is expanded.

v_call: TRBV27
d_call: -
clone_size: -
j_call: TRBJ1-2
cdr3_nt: TGTGCCAGCAGTGGGGGGACCCTCTATGGCTACACCTTC
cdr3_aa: CASSGGTLYGYTF

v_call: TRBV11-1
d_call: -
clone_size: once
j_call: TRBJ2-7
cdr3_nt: TGTGCCAGCAGCTTAGTCGGAAGTTACGAGCAGTACTTC
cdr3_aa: CASSLVGSYEQYF

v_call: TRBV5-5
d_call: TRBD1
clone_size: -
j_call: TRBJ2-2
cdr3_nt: TGTGCCAGCAGCTTGGGGCAGGGGGCGAACACCGGGGAGCTGTTTTTT
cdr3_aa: CASSLGQGANTGELFF

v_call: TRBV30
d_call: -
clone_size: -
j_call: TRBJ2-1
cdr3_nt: TGTGCCTGGAGGAGGCGGCGCGAAAGCTCCTACAATGAGCAGTTCTTC
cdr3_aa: CAWRRRRESSYNEQFF

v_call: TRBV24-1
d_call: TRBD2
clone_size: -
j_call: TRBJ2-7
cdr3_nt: TGTGCCACCAGTGATTCCGTAGCGGGAGTAAACGAGCAGTACTTC
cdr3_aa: CATSDSVAGVNEQYF

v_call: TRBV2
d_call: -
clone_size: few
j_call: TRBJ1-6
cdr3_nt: TGTGCCAGCAGTGGACAAACGGGGAATTCACCCCTCCACTTT
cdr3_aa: CASSGQTGNSPLHF

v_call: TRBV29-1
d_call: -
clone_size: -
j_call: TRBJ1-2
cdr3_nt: TGCAGCGTTGAAGGGGACGAAGCTAACTATGGCTACACCTTC
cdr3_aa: CSVEGDEANYGYTF

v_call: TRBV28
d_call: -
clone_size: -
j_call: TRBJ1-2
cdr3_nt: TGTGCCGGTACCGGGGGGAAAGGGTCCTATGGCTACACCTTC
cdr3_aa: CAGTGGKGSYGYTF

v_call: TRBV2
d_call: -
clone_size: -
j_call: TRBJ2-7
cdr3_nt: TGTGCCAGCAGTGTCGGTCTTCCCGGGGGCGGGACCACCAGCTCCTACGAGCAGTACTTC
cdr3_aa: CASSVGLPGGGTTSSYEQYF

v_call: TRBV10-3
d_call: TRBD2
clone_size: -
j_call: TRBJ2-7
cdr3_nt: TGTGCCATCAGTCTGACTAGCGGGAGGGGTGCCGATCCCTACGAGCAGTACTTC
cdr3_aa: CAISLTSGRGADPYEQYF

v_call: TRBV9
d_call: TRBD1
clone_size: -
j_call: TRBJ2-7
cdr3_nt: TGTGCCAGCAGCGTAGCGGGACAGGGCTACGAGCAGTACTTC
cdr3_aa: CASSVAGQGYEQYF

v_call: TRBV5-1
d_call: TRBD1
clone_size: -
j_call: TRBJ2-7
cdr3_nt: TGCGCCAGCGGGGACAGGGAGCAGTACTTC
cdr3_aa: CASGDREQYF

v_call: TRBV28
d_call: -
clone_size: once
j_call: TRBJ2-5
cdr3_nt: TGTGCCAGCAGTTTGATCCCCCCCCGGGAGACCCAGTACTTC
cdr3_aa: CASSLIPPRETQYF

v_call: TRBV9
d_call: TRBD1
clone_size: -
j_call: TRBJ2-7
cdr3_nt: TGTGCCAGCAGCGCTCAACCGGGACAGAGCTACGAGCAGTACTTC
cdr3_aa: CASSAQPGQSYEQYF

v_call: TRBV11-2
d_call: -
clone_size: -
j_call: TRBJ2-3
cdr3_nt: TGTGCCAGCAGCTTAGGACTAGGCACAGATACGCAGTATTTT
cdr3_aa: CASSLGLGTDTQYF

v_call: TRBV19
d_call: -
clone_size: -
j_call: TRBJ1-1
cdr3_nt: TGTGCCAGTACCCCCTCGGGGGGATGGAACACTGAAGCTTTCTTT
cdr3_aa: CASTPSGGWNTEAFF

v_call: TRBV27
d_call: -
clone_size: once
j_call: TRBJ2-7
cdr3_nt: TGTGCCAGCAGTTTACAGAAAACTAATCTGTACTTC
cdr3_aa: CASSLQKTNLYF

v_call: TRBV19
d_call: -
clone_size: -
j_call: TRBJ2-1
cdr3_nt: TGTGCCAGTAGTATAGCCGGCAGGGGGGGAAATGAGCAGTTCTTC
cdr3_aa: CASSIAGRGGNEQFF

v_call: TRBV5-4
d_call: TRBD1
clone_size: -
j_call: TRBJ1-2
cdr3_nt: TGTGCCAGCAGCACAGGGACAGGGAATGGCTACACCTTC
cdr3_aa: CASSTGTGNGYTF

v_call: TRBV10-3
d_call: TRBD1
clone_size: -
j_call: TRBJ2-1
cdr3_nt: TGTGCCATCAGGAAAGGACAGGGGCTCGCGAGCGGGATTGGGGATGAGCAGTTCTTC
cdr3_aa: CAIRKGQGLASGIGDEQFF

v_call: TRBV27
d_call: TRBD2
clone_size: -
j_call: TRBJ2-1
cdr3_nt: TGTGCCAGCACACGACTAGCGGGAGCTTACAATGAGCAGTTCTTC
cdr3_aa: CASTRLAGAYNEQFF

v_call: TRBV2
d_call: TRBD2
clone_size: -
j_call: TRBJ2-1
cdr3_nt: TGTGCCAGCAGGAGACTAGCGGTAATGTCCTACAATGAGCAGTTCTTC
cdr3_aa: CASRRLAVMSYNEQFF

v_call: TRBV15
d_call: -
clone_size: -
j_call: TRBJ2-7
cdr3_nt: TGTGCCACCAGCAGGGACCACAACTACGAGCAGTACTTC
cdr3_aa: CATSRDHNYEQYF

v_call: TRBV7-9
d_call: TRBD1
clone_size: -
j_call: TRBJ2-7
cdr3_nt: TGTGCCAGCAGCTTAGCAGGGACAGGGAAAAACCACGAGCAGTACTTC
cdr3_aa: CASSLAGTGKNHEQYF

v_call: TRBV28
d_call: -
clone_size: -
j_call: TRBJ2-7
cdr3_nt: TGTGCCAGCAGCCGGTTGAGCTCCTACGAGCAGTACTTC
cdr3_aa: CASSRLSSYEQYF

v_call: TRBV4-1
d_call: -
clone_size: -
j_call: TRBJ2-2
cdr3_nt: TGCGCCAGCAGCCTCCCCATGGGAGGGGGTAACACCGGGGAGCTGTTTTTT
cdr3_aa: CASSLPMGGGNTGELFF

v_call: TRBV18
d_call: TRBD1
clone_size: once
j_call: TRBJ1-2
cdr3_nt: TGTGCCAGCTCACCATCTCCCCCGAGGACAGGGGTCTACTATGGCTACACCTTC
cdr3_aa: CASSPSPPRTGVYYGYTF

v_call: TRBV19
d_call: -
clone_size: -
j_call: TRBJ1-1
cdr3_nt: TGTGCCAGTAGTTTTCTCTTTGAGGGGAGCACTGAAGCTTTCTTT
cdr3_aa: CASSFLFEGSTEAFF

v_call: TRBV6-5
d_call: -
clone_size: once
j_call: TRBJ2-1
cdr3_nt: TGTGCCAGCAGTTATACAGGGAGAAGCCACAATGAGCAGTTCTTC
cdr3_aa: CASSYTGRSHNEQFF

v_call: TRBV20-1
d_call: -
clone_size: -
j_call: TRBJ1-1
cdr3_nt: TGCAGTGCTAGTCCTTCGAGGGGCCTAATGAACACTGAAGCTTTCTTT
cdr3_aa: CSASPSRGLMNTEAFF

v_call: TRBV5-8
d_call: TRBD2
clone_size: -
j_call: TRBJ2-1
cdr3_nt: TGTGCCAGCAGCTCAGGACTAGCGGGCCGCAATGAGCAGTTCTTC
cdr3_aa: CASSSGLAGRNEQFF

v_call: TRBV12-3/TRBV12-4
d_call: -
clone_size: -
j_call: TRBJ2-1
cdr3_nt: TGTGCCAGCAGCCCCCTCGGGACATGGGGGTTCTTC
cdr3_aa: CASSPLGTWGFF

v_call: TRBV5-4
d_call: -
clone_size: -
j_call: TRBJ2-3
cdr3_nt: TGTGCCAGCAAGACTAGCACAGATACGCAGTATTTT
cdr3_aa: CASKTSTDTQYF

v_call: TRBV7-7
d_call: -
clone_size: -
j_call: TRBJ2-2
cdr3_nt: TGTGCTAGCAGCCCGCAGGAGAACACCGGGGAGCTGTTTTTT
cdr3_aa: CASSPQENTGELFF

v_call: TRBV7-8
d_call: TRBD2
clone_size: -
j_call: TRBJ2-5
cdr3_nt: TGTGCCAGCAGCTTAGCCGAAGGGACTATCGAGACCCAGTACTTC
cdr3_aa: CASSLAEGTIETQYF

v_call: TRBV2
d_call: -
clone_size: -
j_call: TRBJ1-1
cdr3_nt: TGTGCCAGCAGTTCCAGGGTTGAGGGTGAAGCTTTCTTT
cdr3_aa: CASSSRVEGEAFF

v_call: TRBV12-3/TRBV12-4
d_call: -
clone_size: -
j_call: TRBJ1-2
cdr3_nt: TGTGCCAGCATGATCGGACCATTCTATGGCTACACCTTC
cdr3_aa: CASMIGPFYGYTF

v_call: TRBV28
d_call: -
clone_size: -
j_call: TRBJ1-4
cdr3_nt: TGTGCCAGCAGTTTATGGGGGCCTGCAACTAATGAAAAACTGTTTTTT
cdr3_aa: CASSLWGPATNEKLFF

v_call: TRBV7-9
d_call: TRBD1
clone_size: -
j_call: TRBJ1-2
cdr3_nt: TGTGCCAGCAGCTTAGTGGAGGGGGCGCATGGCTACACCTTC
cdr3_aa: CASSLVEGAHGYTF

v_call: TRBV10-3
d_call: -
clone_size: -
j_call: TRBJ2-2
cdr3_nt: TGTGCCACCAGACCTCCCACCGGGGAGCTGTTTTTT
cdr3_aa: CATRPPTGELFF

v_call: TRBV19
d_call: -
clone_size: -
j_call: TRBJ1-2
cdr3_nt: TGTGCCAGTAGTATGATGGGGCTTGGCGGCTACACCTTC
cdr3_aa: CASSMMGLGGYTF

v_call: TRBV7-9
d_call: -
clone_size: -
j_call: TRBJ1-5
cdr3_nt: TGTGCCAGCAGCTTGGGACGGAGCAATCAGCCCCAGCATTTT
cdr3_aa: CASSLGRSNQPQHF

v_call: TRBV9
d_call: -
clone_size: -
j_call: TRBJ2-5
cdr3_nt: TGTGCCAGCAGCGTAGTAGGTAGCGTCCAAGAGACCCAGTACTTC
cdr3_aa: CASSVVGSVQETQYF

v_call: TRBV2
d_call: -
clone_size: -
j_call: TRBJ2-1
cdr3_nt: TGTGCCAGCAGTAAGCGGCAGATGGTAAATGAGCAGTTCTTC
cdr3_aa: CASSKRQMVNEQFF

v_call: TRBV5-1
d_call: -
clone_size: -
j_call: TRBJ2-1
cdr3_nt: TGCGCCAGCAGCTTGGCCCTAGGGAGCACCTACAATGAGCAGTTCTTC
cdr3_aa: CASSLALGSTYNEQFF

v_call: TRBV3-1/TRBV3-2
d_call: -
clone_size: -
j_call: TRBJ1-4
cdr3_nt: TGTGCCAGCAGCCAAGAAAGGGGCTCGTGGGAAAAACTGTTTTTT
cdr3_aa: CASSQERGSWEKLFF

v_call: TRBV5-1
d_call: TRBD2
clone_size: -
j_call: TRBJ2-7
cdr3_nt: TGCGCCAGCAGCCAGGGGGTAGCGGGAGTCAGCTCCTACGAGCAGTACTTC
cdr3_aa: CASSQGVAGVSSYEQYF

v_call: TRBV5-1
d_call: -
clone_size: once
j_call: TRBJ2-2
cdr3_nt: TGCGCCAGCGGGCTGCGCGGGGCCGGGGAGCTGTTTTTT
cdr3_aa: CASGLRGAGELFF

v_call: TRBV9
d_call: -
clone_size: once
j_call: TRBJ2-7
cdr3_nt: TGTGCCAGCAGCGTAGCGGCTTCAAGCAACGAGCAGTACTTC
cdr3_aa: CASSVAASSNEQYF

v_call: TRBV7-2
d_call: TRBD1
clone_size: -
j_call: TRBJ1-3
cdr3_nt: TGTGCCAGCAGCTACGTGGGTACAGGGGAAACTGGAAACACCATATATTTT
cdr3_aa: CASSYVGTGETGNTIYF

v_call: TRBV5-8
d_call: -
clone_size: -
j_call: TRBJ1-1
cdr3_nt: TGTGCCAGCAGCTTGTACACTGAAGCTTTCTTT
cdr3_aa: CASSLYTEAFF

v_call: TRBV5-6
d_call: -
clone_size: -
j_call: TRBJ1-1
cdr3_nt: TGTGCCAGCAGCAGACAGGCGTGGGGTGAAGCTTTCTTT
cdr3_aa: CASSRQAWGEAFF

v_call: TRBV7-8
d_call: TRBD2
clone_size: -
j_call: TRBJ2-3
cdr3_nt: TGTGCCAGCAGCGCCTCTAGCGGGAGAAATACGCAGTATTTT
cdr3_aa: CASSASSGRNTQYF